This TCR beta chain was sequenced for a study of blood T cell repertoires in COVID-19. Across the whole study: There were acute and convalescent COVID-19 samples, and they came from the United States, Italy and Spain. Sample material is recorded as cDNA or gDNA derived from T cells, B-cell-depleted T cells, or PBMCs.

This clone has a single count. The CDR3 loop spans 14 amino acids. Germline-derived CDR1 and CDR2 are SGHTA and FQGNSA. The V and J ends lost 4 bases and 5 bases respectively, with 14 bases between them. In the source study's methods: Quantification of nucleated cells was approximated via reference gene primer amplification. Clones were read by immunoSEQ multiplex PCR, and TCRdb kept only the in-frame ones, dropping some. The D gene and trimming were derived from the DNA, and the V and J assignments and clone size from that table. The sample consists of 150,000 to 200,000 clones, about 86% of them appearing once.

This TCR derives from a woman between 70 and 85 years old with acute or convalescent COVID-19. The chain carries TRBV7-2 and TRBJ2-5; the D gene is possibly TRBD2 (5 bases). The sample consisted of peripheral blood. CDR3 residues: CASSSPGPGETQYF. The CDR3 nucleotides are TGTGCCAGCAGCTCACCCGGGCCGGGGGAGACCCAGTACTTC.